This entry lists 29 T cell receptor beta chains sequenced from one sample in a study of Ad26.COV2.S vaccination and SARS-CoV-2 variants (dated by TCRdb to the early 2020s). The method was the immunoSEQ multiplex PCR assay. TCRdb carries this immuneACCESS record with in-frame sequences only. Its versions omit some clonotypes, under half of them owing to an unresolved V gene in the studies checked, with the rest unexplained. This sample gives some 390,000 clones in total; 89% of them show up just once. The biggest ten clones account for about 2% of the sample. Explained via the paper, the treatment or condition label denotes: roughly 20 received Ad26.COV2.S at low or high dose, single or two shots; 5 received placebo; per-sample allocation not given. Repertoires of vaccine and placebo recipients were sequenced from samples collected on day 63 after the first injection. Specimen: peripheral blood, collected in a trial of Ad26.COV2.S vaccine versus placebo. The receptors derive from a person between 18 and 65 years old who received the Ad26.COV2.S COVID-19 vaccine or a placebo.

The chain employs TRBV24-1 and TRBJ2-1, with D perhaps matching TRBD2 (5 bases). The V end lost 5 bases, the J end lost 0 bases, and 19 bases lay between the germline ends. The CDR3 totals 18 residues. Germline-derived CDR1 and CDR2 are KGHDR and SFDVKD. The CDR3: CATSVSPGSGSSYNEQFF. DNA for the CDR3: TGTGCCACCAGTGTATCTCCGGGCAGCGGAAGCTCCTACAATGAGCAGTTCTTC.

The chain carries TRBV3-1 (or the pseudogene TRBV3-2) and TRBJ2-3; TRBD1 is a possible D gene (6 bases). The ends were cut back, 7 bases at V and 4 bases at J, with 12 bases in the middle. Germline CDR1 and CDR2: LGHDT and YNNKEL (reference sequence). The length of the CDR3 is 13 residues. The DNA of the CDR3 is TGTGCCAGCACTCGCAGGGGCGCAGATACGCAGTATTTT. Amino acid sequence: CASTRRGADTQYF.

The V gene is TRBV7-2, the J gene TRBJ1-5; 9 bases map to TRBD1. CDR1 is SGHTA and CDR2 is FQGNSA in the germline V gene. The J segment lost 0 bases and the V segment lost 3 bases, leaving 9 bases of the junction unmatched. The CDR3 has 18 residues. CDR3 coding DNA: TGTGCCAGCAGCTTCCGGGACAGGGCTACTAATAGCAATCAGCCCCAGCATTTT. Encoded protein: CASSFRDRATNSNQPQHF. Together with reference TRBV7-2 and TRBJ1-5, the CDR3 gives the full variable domain: GAGVSQSPSNKVTEKGKDVELRCDPISGHTALYWYRQSLGQGLEFLIYFQGNSAPDKSGLPSDRFSAERTGGSVSTLTIQRTQQEDSAVYLCASSFRDRATNSNQPQHFGDGTRLSIL.

V and J are TRBV7-9 and TRBJ2-7, with D hard to call. CDR3 length equals 14 residues. Germline V gives CDR1 SEHNR, CDR2 FQNEAQ (reference sequence). Deletions cut 4 bases from V and 0 bases from J, with 10 bases between. The CDR3 bases are TGTGCCAGCAGCTCCCAGGCAGTCTCCTACGAGCAGTACTTC. Its protein product is CASSSQAVSYEQYF.

This clone was picked up a small number of times. This rearrangement joins TRBV14 to TRBJ1-5; D is unresolved. V lost 3 bases and J 5 bases, leaving 26 bases between the germline ends. CDR3 size: 19 residues. Germline CDR1 and CDR2: SGHDN and FVKESK. The CDR3 bases are TGTGCCAGCAGCCACGGCGTCGGGCGCAAAAGCCCCCAGGATCAGCCCCAGCATTTT. Translating it yields CASSHGVGRKSPQDQPQHF.

The chain uses TRBV19 and TRBJ2-7; D possibly uses TRBD1 or TRBD2 (5 bases each). There are 16 residues in the CDR3. Trimming left V 9 bases short and J 4 bases short, with 25 bases between. Germline V gene data show CDR1 as LNHDA and CDR2 as SQIVND (reference sequence). CDR3 bases: TGTGCCAGCAGATACCGGGACGATAGCGTAGGGTACGAGCAGTACTTC. This encodes CASRYRDDSVGYEQYF.

The chain links TRBV6-6 to TRBJ2-1, with a possible D match to TRBD1 (5 bases). CDR1 is MNHNY, CDR2 SVGAGI, per germline (reference sequence). The germline V and J ends were trimmed by 6 bases and 7 bases, with 19 bases remaining between them. The CDR3 covers 15 residues. The CDR3 DNA follows: TGTGCCAGCAGGCCAGCATCTGGGGCGGTTAATGAGCAGTTCTTC. Protein sequence: CASRPASGAVNEQFF.

CDR3 in DNA: TGTGCCAGCAGCTTAGGGGGACTAGCGGACAATGAGCAGTTCTTC. The encoded protein is CASSLGGLADNEQFF. The chain links TRBV7-9 to TRBJ2-1; TRBD2 matches at 11 bases. The CDR3 is 15 residues long. V trimming: 1 base; J trimming: 5 bases; junction bases outside the gene matches: 1. The germline V gene encodes CDR1 SEHNR and CDR2 FQNEAQ (reference sequence).

This rearrangement joins TRBV30 to TRBJ2-5, with D possibly being TRBD2 (5 bases). V was cut by 4 bases and J by 0 bases, with 18 bases left in between. The CDR3 loop spans 16 amino acids. CDR1 and CDR2 from the germline V gene are GTSNPN and SVGIG (reference sequence). The CDR3 sequence is CAWTPIGRRYQETQYF. CDR3 in DNA: TGTGCCTGGACCCCCATTGGGCGGAGGTACCAAGAGACCCAGTACTTC.

This chain joins TRBV3-1 (or the pseudogene TRBV3-2) and TRBJ1-2; D is uncertain. The length of the CDR3 is 13 residues. Trimming removed 3 bases from V and 8 bases from J, with 13 bases in between. The germline gives CDR1 LGHDT, CDR2 YNNKEL (reference sequence). Here the CDR3 DNA reads TGTGCCAGCAGCCAGGGGAGTATCGGGGGCTACACCTTC. Protein product: CASSQGSIGGYTF.

V and J are TRBV5-4 and TRBJ1-3; 8 positions agree with TRBD1. V trimming: 7 bases; J trimming: 4 bases; junction bases outside the gene matches: 4. The germline CDR1 and CDR2 sequences are SGHNT and YYREEE (reference sequence). This CDR3 has 13 amino acids. The CDR3 DNA follows: TGTGCCAGCGGAAGGACAGGGGGAAACACCATATATTTT. It specifies CASGRTGGNTIYF.

This chain uses TRBV30 with TRBJ2-7, with no clear D. This CDR3 is 13 amino acids long. V gave up 0 bases and J gave up 2 bases, with 8 bases separating them. Looked up from germline, CDR1 is GTSNPN and CDR2 is SVGIG (reference sequence). As DNA, the CDR3 is TGTGCCTGGAGTGTTAAAGCCACCTACGAGCAGTACTTC. Amino acids: CAWSVKATYEQYF.

The sample holds a few counts of this clone. This chain links TRBV28 with TRBJ2-7; 8 positions agree with TRBD1. V gave up 6 bases and J gave up 7 bases; unmatched junction bases: 5. CDR3 length: 12 residues. Germline V CDR1 and CDR2: MDHEN, SYDVKM. CDR3 nucleotides: TGTGCCAGCAGGCAGGGGGCGGGTGAGCAGTACTTC. It yields the protein CASRQGAGEQYF.

In its sample, this clone was seen once. The J gene is TRBJ2-1, the V gene TRBV7-8; D might be TRBD2 (6 bases). The CDR3 loop spans 15 amino acids. CDR1 is SGHVS and CDR2 is FQNEAQ in the germline V gene. Trimming removed 5 bases from V and 7 bases from J, with 18 bases in between. This CDR3 reads CASSLGGRTRNEQFF. CDR3 DNA: TGTGCCAGCAGCCTCGGGGGTAGGACCCGGAATGAGCAGTTCTTC.

The chain uses TRBV5-5 and TRBJ2-7; the D is unclear. Per germline, CDR1 SGHKS and CDR2 YYEKEE (reference sequence). The CDR3 is made up of 13 amino acids. V was pared by 3 bases and J by 2 bases, with 9 bases between. The DNA for the CDR3 is TGTGCCAGCAGCTCCCCGGCCCCCTACGAGCAGTACTTC. This codes for CASSSPAPYEQYF.

J is TRBJ2-3 and V is TRBV6-4; the D call may be TRBD1 or TRBD2 (6 bases each). CDR3 length: 14 amino acids. Germline V gene sequence: CDR1 MRHNA, CDR2 SNTAGT. The V and J ends lost 2 bases and 2 bases respectively, with 8 bases between them. DNA of the CDR3: TGTGCCAGCAGTGACGGGGGGCTCACAGATACGCAGTATTTT. This codes for CASSDGGLTDTQYF.

This chain uses TRBV21-1 with TRBJ2-1; no DNA check was done on the table's D call, TRBD1. TRBV21-1 is a pseudogene locus. The CDR3 length is 15 residues. CDR3 residues: CASSPGTGIYNEQFF. For the CDR3, the DNA is TGTGCCAGCAGCCCCGGGACAGGAATCTACAATGAGCAGTTCTTC.

The rearrangement joins TRBV6-5 to TRBJ2-3, with D possibly being TRBD1 or TRBD2 (6 bases each). Trimming shortened V by 0 bases and J by 1 base, and 11 bases separated the two germline ends. Germline CDR1 MNHEY, CDR2 SVGAGI. CDR3 size: 16 residues. The CDR3 bases are TGTGCCAGCAGTTACTCACGGGGGCAGGGCACAGATACGCAGTATTTT. As protein: CASSYSRGQGTDTQYF.

This chain joins TRBV6-1 and TRBJ1-4; D call uncertain. Germline CDR1 and CDR2: MNHNS and SASEGT. V lost 2 bases, J lost 5 bases, and 9 bases lay in between. The length of the CDR3 is 14 residues. The CDR3 DNA follows: TGTGCCAGCAGTGAACAAGGACGGAATGAAAAACTGTTTTTT. This codes for CASSEQGRNEKLFF.

The rearrangement joins TRBV11-2 to TRBJ2-1; maybe TRBD2 (5 bases). The CDR3 loop spans 15 amino acids. V shed 1 base and J shed 8 bases, with 15 bases lying between them. The germline gives CDR1 SGHAT, CDR2 FQNNGV. CDR3 in DNA: TGTGCCAGCAGCTTAGCGGGAACGGAAGTCCATGAGCAGTTCTTC. Translating it yields CASSLAGTEVHEQFF.

The gene calls are TRBV4-1 and TRBJ2-2, with D unresolved. The CDR3 covers 14 residues. Germline V lookup: CDR1 MGHRA, CDR2 YSYEKL. Between the trimmed V and J ends, which lost 3 bases and 7 bases, there was a span of 12 bases. The CDR3 here is CASSQPLTGGELFF. The CDR3 coding sequence is TGCGCCAGCAGCCAGCCATTGACGGGCGGGGAGCTGTTTTTT.

This clone was observed at least ten times. The CDR3 reads CASSQPMNEQFF. In DNA form, the CDR3 reads TGTGCCAGCAGCCAACCTATGAATGAGCAGTTCTTC. J is TRBJ2-1 and V is TRBV4-2, with D uncertain. V shed 2 bases and J shed 7 bases, with 6 bases lying between them. Germline CDR1 LGHNA, CDR2 YNFKEQ. CDR3 length: 12 amino acids.

V and J are TRBV18 and TRBJ1-2; no definite D call. This CDR3 spans 13 amino acids. Germline V gene data show CDR1 as KGHSH and CDR2 as LQKENI. Deletions cut 6 bases from V and 3 bases from J, with 11 bases between. CDR3: CASSPGRDYGYTF. CDR3 sequence (DNA): TGTGCCAGCTCCCCCGGACGGGACTATGGCTACACCTTC.

The rearrangement uses TRBV15 and TRBJ1-2; D may be TRBD1 (5 bases). There are 15 residues in the CDR3. Germline V CDR1 and CDR2: LNHNV, YYDKDF (reference sequence). Trimming left V 1 base short and J 3 bases short, with 12 bases between. The CDR3 protein is CATSRGGAGDYGYTF. The CDR3, as DNA: TGTGCCACCAGCAGAGGAGGGGCTGGGGACTATGGCTACACCTTC.

This clone was found a few times. The chain joins TRBV24-1 to TRBJ2-7; the match to TRBD2 covers 8 bases. Trimming took 4 bases from V and 0 from J; bases not matched to a gene: 13. The CDR3 runs to 18 residues. The germline V gene has CDR1 KGHDR and CDR2 SFDVKD. The CDR3 DNA sequence: TGTGCCACCAGTGACCTGGGACTAGAATACCTTCTCTCCTACGAGCAGTACTTC. The encoded protein is CATSDLGLEYLLSYEQYF.

The chain combines TRBV19 with TRBJ2-1; D is ambiguous. There are 12 residues in the CDR3. V was pared by 4 bases and J by 10 bases, with 11 bases between. CDR1 LNHDA and CDR2 SQIVND come from the germline V gene (reference sequence). CDR3 residues: CASSTRKGEQFF. Written as DNA, the CDR3 is TGTGCCAGTAGTACACGGAAGGGAGAGCAGTTCTTC.

The V gene is TRBV5-1, the J gene TRBJ2-2; possible D gene TRBD2, 7 bases. V gave up 4 bases and J gave up 5 bases, with 18 bases separating them. CDR3 length: 16 residues. The germline gives CDR1 SGHRS, CDR2 YFSETQ. CDR3 nucleotides: TGCGCCAGCAGCCCCCATTGGGGGGGGCGTACCGGGGAGCTGTTTTTT. Its translation: CASSPHWGGRTGELFF. Based on the CDR3 plus reference TRBV5-1 and TRBJ2-2, the full variable domain is KAGVTQTPRYLIKTRGQQVTLSCSPISGHRSVSWYQQTPGQGLQFLFEYFSETQRNKGNFPGRFSGRQFSNSRSEMNVSTLELGDSALYLCASSPHWGGRTGELFFGEGSRLTVL.

Only one count was recorded for this clone. This chain connects TRBV4-3 to TRBJ1-2; perhaps TRBD1 as D (6 bases). This CDR3 is built from 15 residues. V was trimmed by 4 bases and J by 2 bases, leaving 14 bases between them. The germline V gene has CDR1 LGHNA and CDR2 YSLEER. In DNA, the CDR3 is TGCGCCAGCAGCCGCGCGTTAGGGGGAAACTATGGCTACACCTTC. Translated: CASSRALGGNYGYTF.

The rearrangement links TRBV15 to TRBJ2-7; D gene ambiguous. V shed 0 bases and J shed 4 bases, with 7 bases lying between them. This CDR3 has 13 residues. The germline V gene has CDR1 LNHNV and CDR2 YYDKDF (reference sequence). The CDR3 sequence is CATSRDIGYEQYF. CDR3 nucleotide sequence: TGTGCCACCAGCAGAGATATCGGGTACGAGCAGTACTTC.